Detailed here is one T cell receptor (beta chain). These data are taken from a study of T cells in tuberculosis. As for the study in general: In South Africa, adults with active tuberculosis were compared with IGRA-negative and latently infected IGRA-positive adolescents.

The germline CDR1 and CDR2 sequences are MNHNS and SASEGT. The V end was cut by 6 bases, the J end by 2 bases, with 10 bases between. The length of the CDR3 is 14 residues. Some clones are missing from TCRdb's copy, which holds only in-frame ones; the method was immunoSEQ multiplex PCR. The top ten clones hold 14% to 15% of a sample with tens of thousands of clones, 80% to 90% of them seen once. Latent tuberculosis screening used tuberculin skin test and IGRA at entry. Sequenced: PBMCs. V usage is TRBV6-1 and J usage is TRBJ2-2; the D is unclear. The clonotype comes from a donor between 5 and 29 years old with latent tuberculosis or without tuberculosis infection. The CDR3 nucleotides are TGTGCCAGCAGCGTGGAGCTTAACACCGGGGAGCTGTTTTTT. This translates into CASSVELNTGELFF.